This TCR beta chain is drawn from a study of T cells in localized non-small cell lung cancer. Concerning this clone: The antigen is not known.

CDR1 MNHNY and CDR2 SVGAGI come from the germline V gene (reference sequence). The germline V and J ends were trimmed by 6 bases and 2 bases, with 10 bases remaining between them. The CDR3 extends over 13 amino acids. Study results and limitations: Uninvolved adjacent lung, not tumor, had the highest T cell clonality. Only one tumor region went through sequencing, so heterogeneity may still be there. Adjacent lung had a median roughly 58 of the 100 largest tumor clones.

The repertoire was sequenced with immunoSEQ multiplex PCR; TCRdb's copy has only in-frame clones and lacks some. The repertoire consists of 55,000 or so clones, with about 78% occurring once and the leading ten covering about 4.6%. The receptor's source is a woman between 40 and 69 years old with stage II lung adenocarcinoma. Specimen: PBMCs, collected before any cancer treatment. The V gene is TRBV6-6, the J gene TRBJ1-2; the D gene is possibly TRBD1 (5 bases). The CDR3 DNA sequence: TGTGCCAGCAGGTCGGGACGGAACTATGGCTACACCTTC. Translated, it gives CASRSGRNYGYTF.